This TCR beta chain originates from a study of lymphopenia after photon versus proton radiotherapy. The study's findings and limits: After the lymphocyte nadir, photon-treated repertoires showed oligoclonal expansion, especially of CD8+ Temra cells. Survival link was tested only in deceased patients; proton benefit remains a possibility.

Assay used: immunoSEQ multiplex PCR; TCRdb lists only in-frame clones, some missing. The table shows approximately 7,200 clones, with roughly nine tenths occurring only once. CDR1 and CDR2 (germline): SEHNR, FQNEAQ (reference sequence). This CDR3 has 16 residues. With 5 bases removed from V and 2 bases from J, the gap between germline ends came to 16 bases. On this clone itself: Its antigen is currently unknown.

V is TRBV7-9 and J is TRBJ2-1; a weak D match, TRBD1 (5 bases). The source was peripheral blood, collected from a patient treated with photon-based radiotherapy. This TCR was recovered from a woman between 65 and 79 years old with pancreatic cancer. The CDR3 is CASSLRQFNTYNEQFF. As DNA, the CDR3 is TGTGCCAGCAGCCTAAGACAGTTTAACACCTACAATGAGCAGTTCTTC. Combining the CDR3 with reference TRBV7-9 and TRBJ2-1 gives the whole variable domain DTGVSQNPRHKITKRGQNVTFRCDPISEHNRLYWYRQTLGQGPEFLTYFQNEAQLEKSRLLSDRFSAERPKGSFSTLEIQRTEQGDSAMYLCASSLRQFNTYNEQFFGPGTRLTVL.